This T cell receptor (beta chain) was retrieved from a study of T cell responses to AZD1222 COVID-19 vaccine. About the research overall: Pooled together were second doses at about 4 or about 12 weeks.

Using immunoSEQ multiplex PCR, the repertoire was profiled, and TCRdb retains in-frame clones only, with some absent. Of 93,000 or so clones detected, roughly 88% appear once; the ten largest clones hold approximately 22%. CDR3 size: 14 residues. The V end was cut by 7 bases, the J end by 6 bases, with 16 bases between. In germline, CDR1 is MNHEY, CDR2 SVGAGI. The sequence derives from an adult in good health. The J gene is TRBJ1-3, the V gene TRBV6-5, with a weak D call TRBD1 (5 bases). Sample: peripheral blood, taken on day 0 of AZD1222 vaccination. Here the CDR3 DNA reads TGTGCCAGCAAAAGGGGAATCATTGCAAACACCATATATTTT. Its protein product is CASKRGIIANTIYF.